These T cell receptor beta chains were read from a single sample in a study of T cells in Graves' hyperthyroidism and ophthalmopathy. TCRdb itself ran the multiplex PCR reads through MiXCR, one entry per CDR3 protein. The sample has fewer than 700,000 distinct CDR3 sequences, around 15% seen once. The specimen was blood. Receptors originate from a woman younger than 45 with Graves' hyperthyroidism. The CDR3 runs from the conserved cysteine through the conserved F or W. A D gene is named only where the DNA matches it firmly. Size is stated for part of the rows, as once, few or many counts, or as a class when the clone is expanded.

-	TRBV28	TRBD1	TRBJ1-6	TGTGCCAGCGGGCAGGGGGCCCGAAATGCCCTCCACTTT	CASGQGARNALHF
few	TRBV9	-	TRBJ2-2	TGTGCCAGCAGCCTTAGGAGCGGAACGAACACCGGGGAGCTGTTTTTT	CASSLRSGTNTGELFF
many	TRBV20-1	TRBD2	TRBJ2-3	TGCAGTGCTAGTGGGCTAGCGGGCCAGTTTCGAGATACGCAGTATTTT	CSASGLAGQFRDTQYF
many	TRBV29-1	TRBD1	TRBJ1-1	TGCAGCGTTGGGGGAGGCAGGGGGCACACTGAAGCTTTCTTT	CSVGGGRGHTEAFF
-	TRBV6-2/TRBV6-3	TRBD1	TRBJ2-7	TGTGCCAGCAGCCCCCCCCAAGACAGGGGATTCAGCGAGCAGTACTTC	CASSPPQDRGFSEQYF
-	TRBV5-1	TRBD1	TRBJ2-7	TGCGCCAGCAGCTTGGCTGGGACAGGGGGCGCGGGGCAGTACTTC	CASSLAGTGGAGQYF
many	TRBV7-3	-	TRBJ2-3	TGTGCCAGCAGCTTGGGACACACGAAACCCACAGATACGCAGTATTTT	CASSLGHTKPTDTQYF
many	TRBV5-1	TRBD1	TRBJ1-6	TGCGCCAGCAGCTCGAGGGACAGAAATTCACCCCTCCACTTT	CASSSRDRNSPLHF
many	TRBV20-1	-	TRBJ2-3	TGCAGTGCTAGCGGAACCACAGATACGCAGTATTTT	CSASGTTDTQYF
many	TRBV3-1	-	TRBJ2-2	TGTGCCACGCGGGGTTACAGGGAGCTGTTTTTT	CATRGYRELFF
-	TRBV7-9	-	TRBJ1-5	TGTGCCAGCAGCTTAAAAGCTGGGGCCGAGCCCCAGCATTTT	CASSLKAGAEPQHF
many	TRBV2	TRBD1	TRBJ2-7	TGTGCCACCCTCCTACCCCCAGGGGGCCATGCAACCTACGAGCAGTACTTC	CATLLPPGGHATYEQYF
-	TRBV6-1	TRBD2	TRBJ2-7	TGTGCCATCGACGGCGGGAGCATCTCCTACGAGCAGTACTTC	CAIDGGSISYEQYF
many	TRBV27	-	TRBJ1-5	TGTGCCAGCAGTAGAACCGTGTCGGGGTATAGCAATCAGCCCCAGCATTTT	CASSRTVSGYSNQPQHF
-	TRBV7-9	TRBD2	TRBJ2-1	TGTGCCAGCAGCTTAGGTACTAGCGACCACTACAATGAGCAGTTCTTC	CASSLGTSDHYNEQFF
-	TRBV7-9	TRBD1	TRBJ1-5	TGTGCCAGCAGCCCCACAGGGGCGGCTCAGCCCCAGCATTTT	CASSPTGAAQPQHF
few	TRBV6-2/TRBV6-3	TRBD1	TRBJ1-5	TGTGCCAGCAGTCGGGCAGGGGGAGGCAATCAGCCCCAGCATTTT	CASSRAGGGNQPQHF
many	TRBV28	TRBD1	TRBJ2-5	TGTGCCAGCAGCACAGGGGGCAATGCGGAGACCCAGTACTTC	CASSTGGNAETQYF
few	TRBV29-1	-	TRBJ1-2	TGCAGCGTTTGGGCCACAGGGACCCTGGGCTATGGCTACACCTTC	CSVWATGTLGYGYTF
few	TRBV5-1	-	TRBJ1-1	TGCGCCAGCAGCTACGATATGAACACTGAAGCTTTCTTT	CASSYDMNTEAFF
-	TRBV12-3/TRBV12-4	TRBD2	TRBJ2-5	TGTGCCAGCAATTCGGGACTAGCGGGACAAGAGACCCAGTACTTT	CASNSGLAGQETQYF
many	TRBV7-2	-	TRBJ1-1	TGTGCCAGCAGCGGAAACAGGCTTAGGTACACTGAAGCTTTCTTT	CASSGNRLRYTEAFF
many	TRBV11-2	-	TRBJ1-2	TGTGCCAGCTCCATGGAGGGGAATGGCTACACCTTC	CASSMEGNGYTF
-	TRBV9	-	TRBJ2-1	TGTGCCAGCAAGGAGCGCCTCAGCTCCTACAATGAGCAGTTCTTC	CASKERLSSYNEQFF
many	TRBV3-1	-	TRBJ1-2	TGTGCCAGCAGCCAAGGACAGGCGATCTATGGCTACACCTTC	CASSQGQAIYGYTF
few	TRBV27	TRBD1	TRBJ1-1	TGTGCCAGCAAAAGACAGGGGATTGAAGCTTTCTTT	CASKRQGIEAFF
few	TRBV27	-	TRBJ1-6	TGTGCCAGCAGTTATAACAGCCATTCACCCCTCCACTTT	CASSYNSHSPLHF
-	TRBV7-2	-	TRBJ2-7	TGTGCCAGCAGCTCAATAGGCAACCCGGTGGGGCCTACCTACGAGCAGTACTTC	CASSSIGNPVGPTYEQYF
few	TRBV20-1	-	TRBJ2-3	TGCAGTGCTAGTGCGGAGAGTGGCACAGATACGCAGTATTTT	CSASAESGTDTQYF
many	TRBV7-9	-	TRBJ1-2	TGTGCCAGCAGCCTGGACGTAGGCTATGGCTACACCTTC	CASSLDVGYGYTF
-	TRBV7-9	TRBD2	TRBJ2-2	TGTGCCAGCAGCCCGACTAGCGGGAGGGTCCGGGAGCTGTTTTTT	CASSPTSGRVRELFF
few	TRBV2	-	TRBJ1-2	TGTGCCAGCTTATTCTTCTATGGCTACACCTTC	CASLFFYGYTF
-	TRBV2	TRBD2	TRBJ2-5	TGTGCCAGCAGTGGACTAGCGGGAGGGCCATCGGAAAGAGAAAAAGAGACCCAGTACTTC	CASSGLAGGPSEREKETQYF
many	TRBV6-1	TRBD2	TRBJ2-1	TGTGCCAGCAGTTGGGGACTAGCGGGTGATGAGCAGTTCTTC	CASSWGLAGDEQFF
many	TRBV30	-	TRBJ1-4	TGTGCCTGGAGTTTACACCCAACTAATGAAAAACTGTTTTTT	CAWSLHPTNEKLFF
few	TRBV4-2	-	TRBJ1-5	TGTGCCAGCAGCCAGGTTGCACATCAGCCCCAGCATTTT	CASSQVAHQPQHF
many	TRBV6-1	-	TRBJ2-5	TGTGCCAGCAGTGAACGGACGGAGACCCAGTACTTC	CASSERTETQYF
few	TRBV6-1	-	TRBJ1-1	TGTGCCAGCTTTTTGGGCTTTAACACTGAAGCTTTCTTT	CASFLGFNTEAFF
few	TRBV29-1	-	TRBJ1-2	TGCAGCGTTGAATCACCGCTCAGCTATGGCTACACCTTC	CSVESPLSYGYTF
few	TRBV7-2	TRBD2	TRBJ2-2	TGTGCCAGCAGCCGTAATCAGGGACTAGCGGGAGTTCGCACCGGGGAGCTGTTTTTT	CASSRNQGLAGVRTGELFF
-	TRBV10-3	-	TRBJ1-2	TGTGCCATCAGTGACGGCTATAGGAGTGGCGGCTACACCTTC	CAISDGYRSGGYTF
many	TRBV10-3	-	TRBJ2-7	TGTGCCATCAGTGACTTGGGACGGGGGACCTACGAGCAGTACTTC	CAISDLGRGTYEQYF
many	TRBV30	-	TRBJ2-4	TGTGCCTGGAACGTGAAAATAGCCAAAAACATTCAGTACTTC	CAWNVKIAKNIQYF
many	TRBV20-1	-	TRBJ1-2	TGCAGTGCTAGAGATTCTTCTAACTATGGCTACACCTTC	CSARDSSNYGYTF